These 7 T cell receptor beta chains came from one sample sequenced in a study of CD8 T cells in ankylosing spondylitis. Antigens of these TCRs are unknown. TCRdb recomputed calls from the 5' RACE reads with MiXCR, one row per CDR3 protein. The sample has about 220,000 distinct CDR3 sequences, 6% to 8% seen once. Study-level points and caveats: A TCR beta motif of 7 to 9 highly homologous variants seemed to mark ankylosing spondylitis blood.

What was sequenced was blood, either unsorted or a sorted T cell fraction (not recorded which). Receptor source: a male donor with ankylosing spondylitis.

There are many counts of this clonotype. The V and J genes are TRBV7-9 and TRBJ2-1; D is undetermined. CDR1 is SEHNR and CDR2 is FQNEAQ in the germline V gene (reference sequence). The germline V and J ends were trimmed by 1 base and 4 bases, with 5 bases remaining between them. The CDR3 has 13 amino acids. CDR3 sequence: CASSLVLYNEQFF. The CDR3 nucleotides read TGTGCCAGCAGCTTAGTTTTGTACAATGAGCAGTTCTTC.

This clonotype was detected ten times or more. The CDR3 reads CASSVADNEQFF. The CDR3 DNA is TGTGCCAGCAGCGTAGCTGACAATGAGCAGTTCTTC. The rearrangement uses TRBV9 and TRBJ2-1; D is uncertain. Germline values: CDR1 SGDLS, CDR2 YYNGEE. The V end lost 0 bases, the J end lost 5 bases, and 3 bases lay between the germline ends. The CDR3 runs 12 residues. Based on the CDR3 plus reference TRBV9 and TRBJ2-1, the full variable domain is DSGVTQTPKHLITATGQRVTLRCSPRSGDLSVYWYQQSLDQGLQFLIQYYNGEERAKGNILERFSAQQFPDLHSELNLSSLELGDSALYFCASSVADNEQFFGPGTRLTVL.

This clonotype was picked up many times. V and J are TRBV28 and TRBJ1-2, with 9 bases aligning to TRBD1. CDR3 length: 17 amino acids. V was clipped by 2 bases and J by 4 bases; unmatched bases: 11. CDR1 is MDHEN and CDR2 is SYDVKM in the germline V gene. CDR3 bases: TGTGCCAGCAGTTTACCTCGAGGACAGGGGCGCCTCTATGGCTACACCTTC. This gives the protein CASSLPRGQGRLYGYTF.

The chain recombines TRBV10-2 with TRBJ2-7; D unresolved. CDR1 WSHSY and CDR2 SAAADI come from the germline V gene. V shed 2 bases and J shed 2 bases, with 7 bases lying between them. This CDR3 spans 13 amino acids. In nucleotides, the CDR3 is TGCGCCAGCAGTGAGAGGCAGGCCTACGAGCAGTACTTC. Protein: CASSERQAYEQYF.

This clonotype has at least ten counts. The chain is built from TRBV12-3 or TRBV12-4 and TRBJ1-2; 7 bases match TRBD1. There are 15 residues in the CDR3. The ends lost 2 bases at V and 8 bases at J; junction bases unmatched: 11. The DNA for the CDR3 is TGTGCCAGCAGTTTACATCACAGGGGTCCAGTCGGCTACACCTTC. Translating it yields CASSLHHRGPVGYTF.

In nucleotides, the CDR3 is TGCGCCAGCAGCCAAGAGATAATTGGTGGGGGAGCTTTCTTT. Translated: CASSQEIIGGGAFF. V is TRBV4-3 and J is TRBJ1-1; tentative D call: TRBD1 (5 bases). Germline V gives CDR1 LGHNA, CDR2 YSLEER. V dropped 0 bases and J dropped 10 bases, with 15 bases sitting between them. The CDR3 covers 14 residues.

This clonotype was observed many times. The V and J genes are TRBV29-1 and TRBJ1-2; D not resolved. This CDR3 is built from 12 residues. The germline CDR1 and CDR2 sequences are SQVTM and ANQGSEA. The V end was cut by 4 bases, the J end by 7 bases, with 13 bases between. CDR3 nucleotide sequence: TGCAGCGTTGTTGGGGAGTACGGTGGCTACACCTTC. Translation gives CSVVGEYGGYTF.